These T cell receptor beta chains were read from a single sample in a study of neoadjuvant nivolumab and ipilimumab in lung cancer. Generated by immunoSEQ multiplex PCR, the TCRdb table keeps only in-frame clones and is missing some. The sample yields tens of thousands of clones, roughly nine tenths seen once. The input for sequencing was peripheral blood, taken before neoadjuvant nivolumab, alone or with ipilimumab. These TCRs come from an adult with non-small cell lung cancer. CDR3s include the opening cysteine and the closing phenylalanine or tryptophan. The order of the fields is clone size, V gene, J gene, D gene, CDR3 protein, CDR3 DNA. A D gene is named only where the DNA matches it firmly. Clone size is stated in some rows and not others, as once, few, many or a class when expanded.

clone size: -; V gene: TRBV9; J gene: TRBJ2-1; D gene: TRBD2; CDR3 protein: CASGMRESRNEQFF; CDR3 DNA: TGTGCCAGCGGTATGCGGGAGTCGCGTAATGAGCAGTTCTTC
clone size: -; V gene: TRBV15; J gene: TRBJ2-5; D gene: TRBD2; CDR3 protein: CATSRDSLAGEETQYF; CDR3 DNA: TGTGCCACCAGCAGAGATAGCCTAGCGGGAGAAGAGACCCAGTACTTC
clone size: -; V gene: TRBV27; J gene: TRBJ1-5; D gene: TRBD1; CDR3 protein: CASSTGENSNQPQHF; CDR3 DNA: TGTGCCAGCAGCACAGGGGAGAATAGCAATCAGCCCCAGCATTTT
clone size: -; V gene: TRBV11-2; J gene: TRBJ2-7; D gene: -; CDR3 protein: CASSPSGTAISYEQYF; CDR3 DNA: TGTGCCAGCAGCCCCTCCGGGACGGCAATCTCCTACGAGCAGTACTTC
clone size: -; V gene: TRBV6-1; J gene: TRBJ1-1; D gene: TRBD1; CDR3 protein: CASSLEATGTAFF; CDR3 DNA: TGTGCCAGCAGTTTAGAGGCGACAGGGACGGCTTTCTTT
clone size: -; V gene: TRBV30; J gene: TRBJ2-1; D gene: -; CDR3 protein: CGFSSSYNEQFF; CDR3 DNA: TGTGGATTTTCAAGCTCCTACAATGAGCAGTTCTTC
clone size: -; V gene: TRBV11-3; J gene: TRBJ2-1; D gene: -; CDR3 protein: CASSLYHSRQFF; CDR3 DNA: TGTGCCAGCAGCTTGTATCACTCTCGGCAGTTCTTC
clone size: -; V gene: TRBV18; J gene: TRBJ1-2; D gene: -; CDR3 protein: CASSPPLSPGRYGYTF; CDR3 DNA: TGTGCCAGCTCACCACCGTTGTCCCCCGGGCGCTATGGCTACACCTTC
clone size: -; V gene: TRBV7-9; J gene: TRBJ1-3; D gene: TRBD1; CDR3 protein: CASSLAPAGGRGNTIYF; CDR3 DNA: TGTGCCAGCAGCTTAGCGCCCGCAGGGGGCAGAGGAAACACCATATATTTT
clone size: -; V gene: TRBV19; J gene: TRBJ2-2; D gene: -; CDR3 protein: CASSIRTGELFF; CDR3 DNA: TGTGCCAGTAGTATTCGGACCGGGGAGCTGTTTTTT
clone size: once; V gene: TRBV7-2; J gene: TRBJ2-3; D gene: TRBD2; CDR3 protein: CASGSGGTDTQYF; CDR3 DNA: TGTGCCAGTGGTAGCGGGGGCACAGATACGCAGTATTTT
clone size: -; V gene: TRBV5-3; J gene: TRBJ2-7; D gene: TRBD1; CDR3 protein: CARSWDRLHEQYF; CDR3 DNA: TGTGCCAGAAGCTGGGACAGGCTGCACGAGCAGTACTTC
clone size: few; V gene: TRBV7-9; J gene: TRBJ1-2; D gene: -; CDR3 protein: CASSPVVGHTF; CDR3 DNA: TGTGCCAGCAGCCCCGTAGTTGGGCACACCTTC
clone size: -; V gene: TRBV5-6; J gene: TRBJ2-3; D gene: -; CDR3 protein: CASSLGSADTQYF; CDR3 DNA: TGTGCCAGCAGCTTGGGTAGTGCAGATACGCAGTATTTT
clone size: -; V gene: TRBV7-9; J gene: TRBJ2-1; D gene: -; CDR3 protein: CASSPYSSSSYNEQFF; CDR3 DNA: TGTGCCAGCAGCCCTTATAGCTCGAGCTCCTACAATGAGCAGTTCTTC
clone size: -; V gene: TRBV27; J gene: TRBJ2-7; D gene: TRBD2; CDR3 protein: CASSFTGGLANEQYF; CDR3 DNA: TGTGCCAGCAGTTTTACGGGGGGACTAGCGAACGAGCAGTACTTC
clone size: -; V gene: TRBV5-1; J gene: TRBJ2-7; D gene: TRBD2; CDR3 protein: CASSRLAGGYEQYF; CDR3 DNA: TGCGCCAGCAGTCGGCTGGCGGGAGGGTACGAGCAGTACTTC
clone size: -; V gene: TRBV20-1; J gene: TRBJ2-5; D gene: -; CDR3 protein: CSAAPGETQYF; CDR3 DNA: TGCAGTGCCGCCCCCGGGGAGACCCAGTACTTC
clone size: -; V gene: TRBV7-2; J gene: TRBJ2-7; D gene: -; CDR3 protein: CASSLMVDRSYEQYF; CDR3 DNA: TGTGCCAGCAGCTTAATGGTAGACAGGTCCTACGAGCAGTACTTC